This T cell receptor (beta chain) was sequenced during a study of blood T cells in healthy people across ages. Study details: Template switching picked up about one barcoded beta molecule for each two T cells.

Trimming pared 4 bases from V and 6 bases from J, leaving 14 bases between. The CDR3 is 14 amino acids. Germline V CDR1 and CDR2: SGHDT, YYEEEE. Overall study results and limits: Comparison with aged donors showed that long-lived donors had more naive CD4+ cells and higher diversity.

Using a J-beta primer mix together with a sample-barcoded 5' primer, a second PCR was run for roughly 6 to 12 cycles. Via MiXCR, TCRdb re-called the 5' RACE reads, giving one row per CDR3 protein. The sample contains some 640,000 distinct CDR3 sequences, around 48% of which appear only once. Of note for this clonotype: As yet, its antigen is unknown.

Sequencing input: blood. The sequence derives from a woman aged 60-75 years in good health. The chain recombines TRBV5-6 with TRBJ2-4; weak D call: TRBD2 (5 bases). The CDR3 nucleotides are TGTGCCAGCAGCGTGGTCGGGGTCGGAAACATTCAGTACTTC. Residues: CASSVVGVGNIQYF.